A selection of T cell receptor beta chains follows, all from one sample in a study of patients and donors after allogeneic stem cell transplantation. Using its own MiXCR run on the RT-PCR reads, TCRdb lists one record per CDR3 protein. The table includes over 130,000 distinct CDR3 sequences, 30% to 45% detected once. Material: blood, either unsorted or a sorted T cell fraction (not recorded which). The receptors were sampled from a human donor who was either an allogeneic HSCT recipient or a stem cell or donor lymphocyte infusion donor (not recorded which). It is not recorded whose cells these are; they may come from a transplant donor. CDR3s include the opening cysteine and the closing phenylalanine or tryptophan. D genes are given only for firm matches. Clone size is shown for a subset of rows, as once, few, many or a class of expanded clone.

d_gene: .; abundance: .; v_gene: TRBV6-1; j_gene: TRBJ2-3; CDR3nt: TGTGCCAGCAGTCAAGCTGTCGGGGGATCGACAGATACGCAGTATTTT; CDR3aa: CASSQAVGGSTDTQYF
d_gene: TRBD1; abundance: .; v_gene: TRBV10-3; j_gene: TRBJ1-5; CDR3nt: TGTGCCATCAGTGTTGCAGGGGGAGAGGGGCAGCCCCAGCATTTT; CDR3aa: CAISVAGGEGQPQHF
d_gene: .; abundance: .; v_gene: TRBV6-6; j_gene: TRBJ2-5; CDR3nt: TGTGCCAGCAGTTACGTAGGCACTCAAGAGACCCAGTACTTC; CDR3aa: CASSYVGTQETQYF
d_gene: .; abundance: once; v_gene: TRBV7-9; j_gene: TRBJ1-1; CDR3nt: TGTGCCAGCAGCTTATGGTCGGGATTGAACACTGAAGCTTTCTTT; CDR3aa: CASSLWSGLNTEAFF
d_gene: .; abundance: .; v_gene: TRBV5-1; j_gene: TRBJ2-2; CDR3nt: TGCGCCAGCAGCTTGAGGCAGGGGTACACCGGGGAGCTGTTTTTT; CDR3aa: CASSLRQGYTGELFF
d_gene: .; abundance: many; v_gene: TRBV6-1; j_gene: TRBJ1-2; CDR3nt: TGTGCCAGCCGAGACTCCCCGAAGGAACGGGACACCTTC; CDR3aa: CASRDSPKERDTF
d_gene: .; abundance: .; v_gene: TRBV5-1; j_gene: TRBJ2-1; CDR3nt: TGCGCCAGCAGCGTTGGGGCTAGCTTGTTTAACAATGAGCAGTTCTTC; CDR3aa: CASSVGASLFNNEQFF
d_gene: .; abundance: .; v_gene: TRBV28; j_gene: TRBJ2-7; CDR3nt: TGTGCCAGCAGTTTTGGCAGGGCAAACTACGAGCAGTACTTC; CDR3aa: CASSFGRANYEQYF
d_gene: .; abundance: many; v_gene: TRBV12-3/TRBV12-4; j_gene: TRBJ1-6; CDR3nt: TGTGCCAGCAGTCGACGGACAAATGGGTATTCACCCCTCCACTTT; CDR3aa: CASSRRTNGYSPLHF
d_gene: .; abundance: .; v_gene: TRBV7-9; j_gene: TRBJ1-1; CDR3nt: TGTGCCAGCAGCTTATTTATGGAGGGGAACACTGAAGCTTTCTTT; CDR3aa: CASSLFMEGNTEAFF
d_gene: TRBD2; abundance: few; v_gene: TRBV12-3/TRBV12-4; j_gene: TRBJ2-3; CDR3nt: TGTGCCAGCAGTTTAGGCGGGGGGCCTACAGATACGCAGTATTTT; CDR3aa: CASSLGGGPTDTQYF
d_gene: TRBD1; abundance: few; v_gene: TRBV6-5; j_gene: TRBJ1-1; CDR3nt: TGTGCCAGCAGCCCGACAGGGGTGAACACTGAAGCTTTCTTT; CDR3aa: CASSPTGVNTEAFF
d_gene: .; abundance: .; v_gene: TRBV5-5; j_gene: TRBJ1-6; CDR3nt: TGTGCCAGCAGCTTTCCGGGACGGCATAATTCACCCCTCCACTTT; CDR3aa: CASSFPGRHNSPLHF
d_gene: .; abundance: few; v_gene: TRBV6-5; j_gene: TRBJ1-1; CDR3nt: TGTGCCAGCAGTACTGGGATGAGGGGTGAAGCTTTCTTT; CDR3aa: CASSTGMRGEAFF
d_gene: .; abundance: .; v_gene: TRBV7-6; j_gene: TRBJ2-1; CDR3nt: TGTGCCAGCAGCTTAGACAGGGGAGGCAATGAGCAGTTCTTC; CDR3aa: CASSLDRGGNEQFF
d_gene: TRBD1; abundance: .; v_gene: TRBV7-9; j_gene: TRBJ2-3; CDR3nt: TGTGCCAGCAGCCCCGAGAGGGGGCGCGTCGCAGATACGCAGTATTTT; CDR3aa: CASSPERGRVADTQYF
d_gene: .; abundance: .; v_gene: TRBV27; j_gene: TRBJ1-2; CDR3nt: TGTGCCAGCAGTTCCCACAGGGCAGGGGGCTACACCTTC; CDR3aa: CASSSHRAGGYTF
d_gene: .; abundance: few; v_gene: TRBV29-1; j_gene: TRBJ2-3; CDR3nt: TGCAGCGTAACAAACACAGATACGCAGTATTTT; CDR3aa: CSVTNTDTQYF
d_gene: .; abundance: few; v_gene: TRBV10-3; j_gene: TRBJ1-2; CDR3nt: TGTGCCATCAGTGAGGAAGGGAGTACCTATGGCTACACCTTC; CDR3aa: CAISEEGSTYGYTF
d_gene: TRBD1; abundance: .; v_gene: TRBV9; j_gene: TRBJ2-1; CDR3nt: TGTGCCAGCCAGGGGGACAGCTCCTACAATGAGCAGTTCTTC; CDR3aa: CASQGDSSYNEQFF
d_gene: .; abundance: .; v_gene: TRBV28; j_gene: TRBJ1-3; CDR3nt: TGTGCCAGCAGTTTCCCGGACACTGGAAACACCATATATTTT; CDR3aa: CASSFPDTGNTIYF
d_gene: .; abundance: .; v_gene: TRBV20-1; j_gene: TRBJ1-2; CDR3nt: TGCAGTGACCCCAGCGACTACACCTTC; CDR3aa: CSDPSDYTF
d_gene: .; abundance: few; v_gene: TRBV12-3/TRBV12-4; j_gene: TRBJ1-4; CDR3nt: TGTGCCAGCATGGCAGGGAAAGCCCCTATTGGCGAAAAACTGTTTTTT; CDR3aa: CASMAGKAPIGEKLFF
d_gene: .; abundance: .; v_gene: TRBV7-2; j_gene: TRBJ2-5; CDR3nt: TGTGCCAGCAGCTCAATTCGGACAGACCAAGAGACCCAGTACTTC; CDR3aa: CASSSIRTDQETQYF
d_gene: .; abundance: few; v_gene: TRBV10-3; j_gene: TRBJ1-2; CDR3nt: TGTGCCACCCTAGGGACGGCCTATGGCTACACCTTC; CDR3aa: CATLGTAYGYTF
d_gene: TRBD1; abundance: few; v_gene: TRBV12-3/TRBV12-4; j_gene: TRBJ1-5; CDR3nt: TGTGCCAGCAGACCTACAGGGGTAGGGGATCAGCCCCAGCATTTT; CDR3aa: CASRPTGVGDQPQHF
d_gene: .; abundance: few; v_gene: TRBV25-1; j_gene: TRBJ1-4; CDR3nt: TGTGCCAGCTCCCGAGGGGCGCGGGGTGAAAAACTGTTTTTT; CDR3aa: CASSRGARGEKLFF
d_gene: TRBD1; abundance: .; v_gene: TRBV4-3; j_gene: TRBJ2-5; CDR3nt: TGCGCCAGCAGCCCAGCATCAGGGGGTGGGGAGACCCAGTACTTC; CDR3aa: CASSPASGGGETQYF
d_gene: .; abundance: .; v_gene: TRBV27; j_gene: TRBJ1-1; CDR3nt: TGTGCCAGCCACCTGACCGGGGACACTGAAGCTTTCTTT; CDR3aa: CASHLTGDTEAFF
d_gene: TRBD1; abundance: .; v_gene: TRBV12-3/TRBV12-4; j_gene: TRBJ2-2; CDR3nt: TGTGCCAGCAACATGAGGGGGCCGATCACCGGGGAGCTGTTTTTT; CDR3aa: CASNMRGPITGELFF
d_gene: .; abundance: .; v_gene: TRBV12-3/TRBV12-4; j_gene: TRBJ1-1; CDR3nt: TGTGCCAGCAGTTTGGGGTGGAGGGACAACACTGAAGCTTTCTTT; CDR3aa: CASSLGWRDNTEAFF
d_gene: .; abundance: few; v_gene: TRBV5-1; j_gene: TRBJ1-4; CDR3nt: TGCGCCAGCAGCTTGCCAGGAGCAACTAATGAAAAACTGTTTTTT; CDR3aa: CASSLPGATNEKLFF
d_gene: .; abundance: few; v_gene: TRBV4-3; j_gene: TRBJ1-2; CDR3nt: TGCGCCAGCAGCCTACTCCCGGGACGGCGAGTCTATGGCTACACCTTC; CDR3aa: CASSLLPGRRVYGYTF
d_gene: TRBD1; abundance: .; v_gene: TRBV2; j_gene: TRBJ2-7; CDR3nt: TGTGCCAGCCAGACAGGGTCGGCCTACGAGCAGTACTTC; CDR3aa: CASQTGSAYEQYF
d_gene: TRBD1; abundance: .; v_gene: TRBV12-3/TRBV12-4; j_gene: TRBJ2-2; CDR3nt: TGTGCCAGCACCGACGGCAGGCAGGGGGCTGGGACCGGGGAGCTGTTTTTT; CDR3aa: CASTDGRQGAGTGELFF
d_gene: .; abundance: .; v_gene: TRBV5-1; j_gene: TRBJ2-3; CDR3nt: TGCGCCAGCAGCTTGTATACGGGGAGCACAGATACGCAGTATTTT; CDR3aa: CASSLYTGSTDTQYF
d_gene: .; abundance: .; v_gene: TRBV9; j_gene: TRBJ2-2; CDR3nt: TGTGCCAGCAGCGTCGATCCGAGACACTCGCACACCGGGGAGCTGTTTTTT; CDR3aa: CASSVDPRHSHTGELFF
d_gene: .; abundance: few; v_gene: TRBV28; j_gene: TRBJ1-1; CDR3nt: TGTGCCAGCAGTACCCCCAGGGAAATCACTGAAGCTTTCTTT; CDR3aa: CASSTPREITEAFF
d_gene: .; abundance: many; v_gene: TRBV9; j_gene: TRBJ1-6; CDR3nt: TGTGCCAGCAGCGTAGGTACCGGGCGGAATTCACCCCTCCACTTT; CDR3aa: CASSVGTGRNSPLHF
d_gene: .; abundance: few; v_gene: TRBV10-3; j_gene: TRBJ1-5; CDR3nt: TGTGCCATCAGTCGGGGGGCTAGCAATCAGCCCCAGCATTTT; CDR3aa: CAISRGASNQPQHF
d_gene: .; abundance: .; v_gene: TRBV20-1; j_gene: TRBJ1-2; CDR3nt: TGCAGTGCTAGTGTTACTAATCGGCTTGTCTATGGCTACACCTTC; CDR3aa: CSASVTNRLVYGYTF
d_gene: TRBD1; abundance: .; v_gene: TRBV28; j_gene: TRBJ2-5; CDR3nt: TGTGCCAGCAGTTATGCGGACAGGGGGGAGACCCAGTACTTC; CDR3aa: CASSYADRGETQYF
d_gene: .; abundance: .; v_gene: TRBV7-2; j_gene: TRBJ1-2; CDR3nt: TGTGCCAGCAGCTTTTATTTGGTCTCGGGCTATGGCTACACCTTC; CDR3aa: CASSFYLVSGYGYTF
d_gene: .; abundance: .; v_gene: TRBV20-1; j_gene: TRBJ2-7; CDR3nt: TGCAGTGCTAGAGTCCCACCCTACGAGCAGTACTTC; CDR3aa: CSARVPPYEQYF
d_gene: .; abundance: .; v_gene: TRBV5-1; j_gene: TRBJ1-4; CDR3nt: TGCGCCAGCAGCTTGGACGTGGATGGTGAAAAACTGTTTTTT; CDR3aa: CASSLDVDGEKLFF
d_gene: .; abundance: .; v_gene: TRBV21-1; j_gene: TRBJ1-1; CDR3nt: TGTGCCAGCAGCCCCCGGGGCCCAGGGGACACTGAAGCTTTCTTT; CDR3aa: CASSPRGPGDTEAFF
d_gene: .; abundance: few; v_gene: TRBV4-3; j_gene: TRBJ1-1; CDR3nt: TGCGCCAGCAGCCAAGATTGGGACCCCACTGAAGCTTTCTTT; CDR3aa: CASSQDWDPTEAFF
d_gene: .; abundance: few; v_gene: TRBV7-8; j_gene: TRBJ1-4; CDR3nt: TGTGCCAGCAGCTTAGGAGGGACAACTAATGAAAAACTGTTTTTT; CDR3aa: CASSLGGTTNEKLFF
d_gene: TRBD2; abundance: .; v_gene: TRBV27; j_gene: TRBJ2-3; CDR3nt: TGTGCCAGCAGGCTAGCGGGGGGGCCAGATACGCAGTATTTT; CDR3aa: CASRLAGGPDTQYF
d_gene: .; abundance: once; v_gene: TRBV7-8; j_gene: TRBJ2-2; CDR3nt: TGTGCCAGCAGCTTCCAAAGGAACACCGGGGAGCTGTTTTTT; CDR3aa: CASSFQRNTGELFF